This TCR beta chain was captured in a study of T cell responses to AZD1222 COVID-19 vaccine. Study-wide findings and caveats: Only after the peak T cell response were repertoires sampled. Donors were largely white British and mainly female; clonal diversity was possibly underestimated.

To note about this clone: What it binds is unknown.

Analyses pooled second doses at about 4 or about 12 weeks. The table came from immunoSEQ multiplex PCR; TCRdb's copy has only in-frame clones and leaves some out. Among some 81,000 clones, more than 70% were seen once, and the ten largest hold around 5.4%. This CDR3 has 15 residues. In germline, CDR1 is KGHSH, CDR2 LQKENI. Trimming removed 2 bases at V and 8 bases at J, with 16 bases between. The receptor's source is an adult who received the AZD1222 COVID-19 vaccine. The specimen was peripheral blood, collected 28 days after the second AZD1222 dose. The V gene is TRBV18, the J gene TRBJ1-5, with a tentative D call TRBD1 (5 bases). The CDR3 is CASSPGNPGREPQHF. The CDR3 coding sequence is TGTGCCAGCTCACCAGGAAACCCGGGCAGGGAGCCCCAGCATTTT. Full variable domain (missing parts from reference TRBV18 and TRBJ1-5): NAGVMQNPRHLVRRRGQEARLRCSPMKGHSHVYWYRQLPEEGLKFMVYLQKENIIDESGMPKERFSAEFPKEGPSILRIQQVVRGDSAAYFCASSPGNPGREPQHFGDGTRLSIL.